What follows are 13 T cell receptor beta chains derived from one specimen sequenced in a study of blood T cell repertoires in COVID-19. Profiling relied on immunoSEQ multiplex PCR, and the TCRdb table lists in-frame clones only, not all of them. The sample contains over 150,000 clones, 91% of which appear only once. The sequencing input was peripheral blood. The receptors derive from a man aged 45 to 65 with acute or convalescent COVID-19.

This clone occurred once. This chain links TRBV2 with TRBJ2-3, with D tentatively TRBD2 (5 bases). Germline assignment: CDR1 SNHLY and CDR2 FYNNEI. With 8 bases removed from V and 1 base from J, the gap between germline ends came to 10 bases. There are 13 residues in the CDR3. CDR3 nucleotides: TGTGCCAGCGGTGGGGAGCGCACAGATACGCAGTATTTT. Amino acid sequence: CASGGERTDTQYF.

Only a few counts were recorded for this clone. The chain combines TRBV5-1 with TRBJ1-6, with 11 bases identical to TRBD1. There are 16 residues in the CDR3. Germline V lookup: CDR1 SGHRS, CDR2 YFSETQ. The J segment lost 7 bases and the V segment lost 2 bases, leaving 5 bases of the junction unmatched. CDR3 DNA sequence: TGCGCCAGCAGCTTAGGACAGGGGGCCGGGAATTCACCCCTCCACTTT. This translates into CASSLGQGAGNSPLHF.

The chain joins TRBV9 to TRBJ2-5, with a tentative D call TRBD2 (5 bases). Between the trimmed V and J ends, which lost 0 bases and 7 bases, there was a span of 22 bases. The CDR3 runs to 17 residues. CDR1 is SGDLS and CDR2 is YYNGEE in the germline V gene. CDR3 protein: CASSVEGDTLPGGTQYF. CDR3 DNA: TGTGCCAGCAGCGTAGAAGGAGACACTCTTCCCGGAGGGACCCAGTACTTC. The variable domain in full, with the rest retrieved from reference TRBV9 and TRBJ2-5, is DSGVTQTPKHLITATGQRVTLRCSPRSGDLSVYWYQQSLDQGLQFLIQYYNGEERAKGNILERFSAQQFPDLHSELNLSSLELGDSALYFCASSVEGDTLPGGTQYFGPGTRLLVL.

Only one count was recorded for this clone. The rearrangement joins TRBV30 to TRBJ2-2; D is undetermined. CDR3 length equals 13 residues. The germline V gene has CDR1 GTSNPN and CDR2 SVGIG (reference sequence). With 2 bases removed from V and 6 bases from J, the gap between germline ends came to 10 bases. The CDR3 here is CAWSPLSAGELFF. Here the CDR3 DNA reads TGTGCCTGGAGTCCACTTTCGGCCGGGGAGCTGTTTTTT.

J is TRBJ2-3 and V is TRBV4-2; 12 bases align to TRBD2. This CDR3 has 16 residues. Losses at the gene ends were 3 bases for V and 6 bases for J; bases not matched to a gene: 7. Germline V gene lookup returns CDR1 LGHNA and CDR2 YNFKEQ. The CDR3 is CASSQTSGRGGDTQYF. CDR3 DNA sequence: TGTGCCAGCAGCCAGACTAGCGGGAGAGGGGGGGATACGCAGTATTTT.

The rearrangement links TRBV6-5 to TRBJ2-7; D remains ambiguous. The V and J ends lost 10 bases and 0 bases respectively, with 13 bases between them. This CDR3 region has 13 residues. The V gene's germline CDR1 is MNHEY and CDR2 SVGAGI. The CDR3 coding sequence is TGTGCCACCTTAACAGTGAACTCCTACGAGCAGTACTTC. As protein: CATLTVNSYEQYF.

The chain is built from TRBV3-1 (or the pseudogene TRBV3-2) and TRBJ2-3; D is perhaps TRBD1 (6 bases). The V gene's germline CDR1 is LGHDT and CDR2 YNNKEL (reference sequence). The CDR3 length is 16 residues. The V end was cut by 0 bases, the J end by 2 bases, with 12 bases between. The CDR3 spells CASSQDSGVFTDTQYF. CDR3 coding DNA: TGTGCCAGCAGCCAAGATTCAGGGGTGTTCACAGATACGCAGTATTTT.

The V call is TRBV6-2 or TRBV6-3, the J call TRBJ2-2; 11 nucleotides align to TRBD1. Per the germline V gene, CDR1 is MNHEY and CDR2 is SVGEGT. Losses at the gene ends were 4 bases for V and 4 bases for J; bases not matched to a gene: 8. The CDR3 extends over 17 amino acids. The chain's CDR3 is CASSSGQGVLGTGELFF. In DNA, the CDR3 is TGTGCCAGCAGTTCGGGACAGGGGGTTTTGGGCACCGGGGAGCTGTTTTTT.

This chain connects TRBV2 to TRBJ2-5; maybe TRBD2 (5 bases). CDR1 and CDR2 (germline): SNHLY, FYNNEI. CDR3 length: 13 residues. Trimming took 7 bases from V and 5 from J, leaving 14 bases between them. The CDR3 region is CASKGGRLETQYF. The CDR3 DNA reads as TGTGCCAGCAAAGGAGGAAGACTCGAGACCCAGTACTTC.

The chain combines TRBV5-1 with TRBJ2-6, with D perhaps TRBD1 (5 bases). The germline V gene encodes CDR1 SGHRS and CDR2 YFSETQ. The CDR3 is 16 residues long. V was trimmed by 2 bases and J by 0 bases, leaving 9 bases between them. CDR3 DNA: TGCGCCAGCAGCTTTACCAGGGACTCTGGGGCCAACGTCCTGACTTTC. It is translated as CASSFTRDSGANVLTF.

The chain combines TRBV6-2 or TRBV6-3 with TRBJ1-5; D perhaps matches TRBD1 (5 bases). Germline loops: CDR1 MNHEY, CDR2 SVGEGT. V was pared by 5 bases and J by 0 bases, with 23 bases between. The CDR3 has 19 residues. CDR3 in amino acids: CASSPRRGIRAYSNQPQHF. In DNA, the CDR3 is TGTGCCAGCAGTCCCCGCCGCGGAATCAGGGCTTATAGCAATCAGCCCCAGCATTTT.

The V gene is TRBV28, the J gene TRBJ2-7, with 10 positions matching TRBD2. Per the germline V gene, CDR1 is MDHEN and CDR2 is SYDVKM. The CDR3 sequence is 15 residues long. Trimming cost V 7 bases and J 1 base; bases outside gene matches: 7. The CDR3 is CASTERGGNSYEQYV. The CDR3 nucleotides read TGTGCCAGCACCGAGCGGGGGGGCAATTCCTACGAGCAGTACGTC.

This chain joins TRBV9 and TRBJ2-7; a weak D match, TRBD1 (6 bases). Germline lookup yields CDR1 SGDLS and CDR2 YYNGEE. Trimming took 3 bases from V and 6 from J, leaving 16 bases between them. The CDR3 runs to 14 residues. The CDR3 coding sequence is TGTGCCAGCAGCGCCACCGGGACAATCACCGAGCAGTACTTC. It codes for CASSATGTITEQYF.